A single sample is the source of the 22 T cell receptor beta chains below, sequenced in a study of OX40 agonist ivuxolimab in advanced cancers. Some clones are missing from TCRdb's copy, which holds only in-frame ones; the method was immunoSEQ multiplex PCR. Of 50,000 to 70,000 clones listed, roughly 93% were seen once; the top ten hold 18%. Sequencing used CD4+ or CD8+ T cells sorted from blood, obtained in a trial of the OX40 agonist ivuxolimab. The receptors shown here come from an adult with an advanced solid tumor such as melanoma, head and neck, liver or kidney cancer.

The chain recombines TRBV13 with TRBJ1-4, with D perhaps matching TRBD1 (6 bases). Looked up from germline, CDR1 is PRHDT and CDR2 is FYEKMQ (reference sequence). CDR3 size: 15 residues. The V end was cut by 5 bases, the J end by 2 bases, with 12 bases between. In nucleotides, the CDR3 is TGTGCCAGCAGCCTACGGACAGAGACTAATGAAAAACTGTTTTTT. It translates to CASSLRTETNEKLFF.

The rearrangement joins TRBV4-3 to TRBJ2-2, with 12 bases fitting TRBD2. CDR1 and CDR2 from the germline V gene are LGHNA and YSLEER. Losses at the gene ends were 6 bases for V and 5 bases for J; bases not matched to a gene: 4. CDR3 length: 15 amino acids. CDR3 nucleotide sequence: TGCGCCAGCAGTATTACTAGCGGGAGGACCGGGGAGCTGTTTTTT. Protein: CASSITSGRTGELFF.

The J gene is TRBJ2-3, the V gene TRBV10-2; 14 nucleotides match TRBD2. Trimming at V came to 2 bases and at J to 2 bases, leaving 9 bases not matched to a gene. Germline V gene data show CDR1 as WSHSY and CDR2 as SAAADI. The CDR3 has 19 residues. CDR3 sequence: CASSEDRRTSGRPTDTQYF. CDR3 sequence (DNA): TGCGCCAGCAGTGAGGACAGGAGGACTAGCGGGAGGCCCACAGATACGCAGTATTTT.

The chain combines TRBV10-2 with TRBJ2-7; D not certain. The CDR3 is 11 residues long. V was trimmed by 0 bases and J by 4 bases, leaving 1 base between them. CDR1 is WSHSY and CDR2 is SAAADI in the germline V gene. CDR3 bases: TGCGCCAGCAGTGAGTCGTACGAGCAGTACTTC. Translated, it gives CASSESYEQYF.

The V call is TRBV13, the J call TRBJ2-1; 7 nucleotides line up with TRBD1. The V gene end was trimmed by 8 bases and the J gene end by 8 bases; junction bases not matched to a gene: 6. Germline V lookup: CDR1 PRHDT, CDR2 FYEKMQ (reference sequence). The CDR3 has 12 residues. In DNA form, the CDR3 reads TGTGCCAGCGACAGGGAAAGAGATGAGCAGTTCTTC. This encodes CASDRERDEQFF. The variable domain in full, completed from reference TRBV13 and TRBJ2-1, reads AAGVIQSPRHLIKEKRETATLKCYPIPRHDTVYWYQQGPGQDPQFLISFYEKMQSDKGSIPDRFSAQQFSDYHSELNMSSLELGDSALYFCASDRERDEQFFGPGTRLTVL.

The chain employs TRBV28 and TRBJ2-2, with 8 nucleotides matching TRBD1. The germline V gene has CDR1 MDHEN and CDR2 SYDVKM. CDR3 length: 15 amino acids. J was trimmed by 4 bases and V by 5 bases; bases with no gene match: 6. CDR3 in DNA: TGTGCCAGCAGTGGCAGGACAGGGTTCACCGGGGAGCTGTTTTTT. Translation gives CASSGRTGFTGELFF.

This clone was detected only once. The rearrangement links TRBV25-1 to TRBJ1-4; possible D gene TRBD1, 6 bases. V was cut by 6 bases and J by 4 bases, with 24 bases left in between. Germline CDR1 reads MGHDK; CDR2 reads SYGVNS. The CDR3 consists of 18 residues. CDR3 in DNA: TGTGCCAGCAGGGAAACCAACTTAGGGGGGCCTTTTAATGAAAAACTGTTTTTT. Translated, it gives CASRETNLGGPFNEKLFF.

This chain joins TRBV7-9 and TRBJ2-7; TRBD2 matches 8 bases. The CDR3 runs 15 residues. Germline CDR1 reads SEHNR; CDR2 reads FQNEAQ (reference sequence). J gave up 0 bases and V 2 bases, and 3 bases lay outside the gene matches. The CDR3 sequence: CASSLYGGDSYEQYF. The CDR3 nucleotides read TGTGCCAGCAGCTTATACGGGGGGGACTCCTACGAGCAGTACTTC.

V usage is TRBV14 and J usage is TRBJ1-4; D gene uncertain. The V end was cut by 0 bases, the J end by 8 bases, with 13 bases between. CDR3 length equals 15 residues. Germline loops: CDR1 SGHDN, CDR2 FVKESK. CDR3 DNA sequence: TGTGCCAGCAGCCAAGACGAGGAAGGGATGGAAAAACTGTTTTTT. Its translation: CASSQDEEGMEKLFF.

There are a few counts of this clone. The rearrangement uses TRBV27 and TRBJ2-7; D not certain. Trimming took off 5 bases at V and 3 bases at J, with 11 bases between the two ends. Germline-derived CDR1 and CDR2 are MNHEY and SMNVEV (reference sequence). CDR3 size: 13 residues. The CDR3 sequence: CASSPNFDYEQYF. The CDR3 DNA reads TGTGCCAGCAGTCCGAACTTCGACTACGAGCAGTACTTC.

This chain uses TRBV4-1 with TRBJ2-1, with 9 bases identical to TRBD2. This CDR3 has 15 residues. V was clipped by 3 bases and J by 5 bases; unmatched bases: 5. Germline CDR1 and CDR2: MGHRA and YSYEKL. CDR3 amino acids: CASSHLAGANNEQFF. The DNA of the CDR3 is TGCGCCAGCAGCCATTTAGCGGGAGCCAACAATGAGCAGTTCTTC.

The V gene is TRBV11-2, the J gene TRBJ2-3; maybe TRBD2 (6 bases). Germline CDR1 and CDR2: SGHAT and FQNNGV. The CDR3 is made up of 18 amino acids. V was clipped by 0 bases and J by 4 bases, with 20 bases between them. This CDR3 reads CASSLEGRVGGLADTQYF. CDR3 sequence (DNA): TGTGCCAGCAGCTTAGAGGGACGCGTGGGGGGTTTGGCAGATACGCAGTATTTT. The full variable domain, its missing parts supplied by reference TRBV11-2 and TRBJ2-3, is EAGVAQSPRYKIIEKRQSVAFWCNPISGHATLYWYQQILGQGPKLLIQFQNNGVVDDSQLPKDRFSAERLKGVDSTLKIQPAKLEDSAVYLCASSLEGRVGGLADTQYFGPGTRLTVL.

The CDR3 sequence is CASSPLDRGRTDTQYF. The CDR3 DNA follows: TGTGCCAGCAGCCCTCTGGACAGGGGGCGAACAGATACGCAGTATTTT. This chain connects TRBV9 to TRBJ2-3; 11 bases match TRBD1. The V gene end was trimmed by 4 bases and the J gene end by 3 bases; junction bases not matched to a gene: 7. The CDR3 spans 16 residues. Germline V gene sequence: CDR1 SGDLS, CDR2 YYNGEE.

This rearrangement joins TRBV7-7 to TRBJ2-3, with D possibly being TRBD1 or TRBD2 (5 bases each). The CDR3 is 19 amino acids. Germline V gene data show CDR1 as SSHAT and CDR2 as FNYEAQ (reference sequence). V was trimmed by 5 bases and J by 1 base, leaving 25 bases between them. CDR3 sequence reads: CASSRGMGPNSPRTDTQYF. CDR3 sequence (DNA): TGTGCCAGCAGCCGAGGGATGGGACCCAACTCCCCCCGCACAGATACGCAGTATTTT.

This CDR3 is CASSSTSRYEQYF. CDR3 nucleotides: TGTGCCAGCAGCTCGACTAGTCGCTACGAGCAGTACTTC. The V gene is TRBV7-9, the J gene TRBJ2-7, with D possibly being TRBD2 (6 bases). The V and J ends lost 4 bases and 3 bases respectively, with 10 bases between them. The CDR3 has 13 amino acids. Germline V gene lookup returns CDR1 SEHNR and CDR2 FQNEAQ (reference sequence). Full variable domain (rest looked up from reference TRBV7-9 and TRBJ2-7): DTGVSQNPRHKITKRGQNVTFRCDPISEHNRLYWYRQTLGQGPEFLTYFQNEAQLEKSRLLSDRFSAERPKGSFSTLEIQRTEQGDSAMYLCASSSTSRYEQYFGPGTRLTVT.

The chain carries TRBV4-3 and TRBJ2-3, with TRBD2 as a possible D gene (7 bases). Per the germline V gene, CDR1 is LGHNA and CDR2 is YSLEER. The CDR3 runs 19 residues. Trimming took off 5 bases at V and 2 bases at J, with 26 bases between the two ends. The CDR3 bases are TGCGCCAGCAGCTACACGGCCCATGGGGGGGAGGGGGACACAGATACGCAGTATTTT. The encoded protein is CASSYTAHGGEGDTDTQYF.

The chain is built from TRBV6-5 and TRBJ1-1; D not certain. Germline values: CDR1 MNHEY, CDR2 SVGAGI. There are 14 residues in the CDR3. V lost 7 bases and J lost 4, with 16 bases in between. The DNA of the CDR3 is TGTGCCAGCATTTTATCGGCTTCGGGCACTGAAGCTTTCTTT. Amino acid sequence: CASILSASGTEAFF.

The chain recombines TRBV19 with TRBJ1-1; TRBD1 agrees at 7 bases. Germline values: CDR1 LNHDA, CDR2 SQIVND (reference sequence). With 2 bases clipped from V and 3 bases from J, the junction kept 0 bases outside the gene matches. The CDR3 totals 13 residues. The CDR3 DNA follows: TGTGCCAGTAGTATACAGGGGGACACTGAAGCTTTCTTT. Translation gives CASSIQGDTEAFF.

V and J are TRBV21-1 and TRBJ1-5; the table's TRBD1 call for D was not verified on the DNA. TRBV21-1 is deemed a pseudogene. This CDR3 has 17 amino acids. The CDR3 loop reads CASSTQPGTGGSQPQHF. CDR3 bases: TGTGCCAGCAGCACGCAGCCCGGGACAGGGGGATCTCAGCCCCAGCATTTT.

Worth noting for this clone: A read error may account for a junction end that differs from germline. The CDR3: CASSFSYGGDTYTQYF. The CDR3 DNA sequence: TGTGCCAGCAGTTTCTCTTATGGCGGGGACACATATACGCAGTATTTT. J is TRBJ2-3 and V is TRBV28; perhaps D is TRBD1 or TRBD2 (6 bases each). Per germline, CDR1 MDHEN and CDR2 SYDVKM. The CDR3 has 16 residues.

This clone was detected once. The rearrangement joins TRBV11-3 to TRBJ2-5; TRBD1 agrees at 10 bases. V dropped 4 bases and J dropped 5; count of bases not matched to a gene: 7. Germline V lookup: CDR1 SGHNT, CDR2 YENEEA. CDR3 length equals 15 residues. The CDR3, as DNA: TGTGCCAGCAGCTCCGGGACAGGGGCTTGGGAGACCCAGTACTTC. Translated: CASSSGTGAWETQYF.

The rearrangement uses TRBV7-8 and TRBJ2-7; 7 bases match TRBD1. CDR1 and CDR2 from the germline V gene are SGHVS and FQNEAQ. With 5 bases clipped from V and 5 bases from J, the junction kept 15 bases outside the gene matches. The CDR3 covers 16 residues. CDR3 coding DNA: TGTGCCAGCAGCGGACCAGCCGTGGGACAGACAAACGAGCAGTACTTC. This sequence encodes CASSGPAVGQTNEQYF.